The 25 T cell receptor beta chains below come from one sample, sequenced in a study of a mutant IDH1 vaccine in newly diagnosed glioma (dated by TCRdb to the early 2020s). No antigen has been assigned to these receptors. Receptor libraries were prepared by the immunoSEQ multiplex PCR assay. The clones in this table, taken by TCRdb from immuneACCESS, are in-frame only. Not every clone is retained; where verified, under half of the shortfall comes from an unresolved V gene, and the cause of the rest is unknown. Counted in this sample were tens of thousands of clones; roughly 82% of them appeared once. 3.1% of the sample is taken by the ten largest. The intended sense of this specimen's time point label: week 5, during vaccination. Each vaccine dose, consisting of 300 ug of a 20-mer mutant IDH1 peptide in Montanide, was administered subcutaneously with topical imiquimod. This specimen consisted of PBMCs, obtained from a glioma patient whose treatment included an IDH1 peptide vaccine. The source of these receptors is a woman aged 18-35 years with glioma. Some clones in this sample may be carry-over from other donors' samples.

The chain recombines TRBV27 with TRBJ2-7; D may correspond to TRBD1 or TRBD2 (5 bases each). CDR1 is MNHEY and CDR2 is SMNVEV in the germline V gene (reference sequence). V was pared by 6 bases and J by 4 bases, with 13 bases between. The CDR3 is 13 residues long. The CDR3 protein is CASRPSGSYEQYF. CDR3 DNA: TGTGCCAGCAGACCCTCAGGGAGTTACGAGCAGTACTTC.

This clone has only one observation. The rearrangement joins TRBV6-6 to TRBJ2-2; the D is unclear. CDR1 and CDR2 (germline): MNHNY, SVGAGI (reference sequence). The CDR3 sequence is 13 residues long. Trimming removed 4 bases from V and 5 bases from J, with 8 bases in between. CDR3 sequence: CASSFKNTGELFF. CDR3 coding DNA: TGTGCCAGCAGTTTCAAGAATACCGGGGAGCTGTTTTTT.

The rearrangement uses TRBV27 and TRBJ1-2; 10 bases agree with TRBD1. J gave up 8 bases and V 9 bases, and 6 bases lay outside the gene matches. The germline gives CDR1 MNHEY, CDR2 SMNVEV (reference sequence). The CDR3 totals 12 residues. The chain's CDR3 is CASRQGALGYTF. CDR3 coding DNA: TGTGCCAGTAGACAGGGGGCTTTGGGCTACACCTTC.

This sequence joins TRBV18 and TRBJ1-5, with a tentative D call TRBD1 (5 bases). V lost 3 bases, J lost 8 bases, and 11 bases lay in between. CDR3 length: 13 amino acids. Germline values: CDR1 KGHSH, CDR2 LQKENI. DNA of the CDR3: TGTGCCAGCTCACCTGGGCGGGGGGAGCCCCAGCATTTT. Amino acid sequence: CASSPGRGEPQHF.

This chain connects TRBV11-2 to TRBJ2-7; no firm D call. Germline CDR1 and CDR2: SGHAT and FQNNGV. This CDR3 is 14 amino acids long. V was cut by 5 bases and J by 6 bases, with 17 bases left in between. CDR3 in DNA: TGTGCCAGCAGCGGGCTTGGTCCGAGGTCCGAGCAGTACTTC. Residues: CASSGLGPRSEQYF.

This rearrangement joins TRBV7-2 to TRBJ2-5, with D unclear. The germline CDR1 and CDR2 sequences are SGHTA and FQGNSA. The CDR3 length is 14 residues. Between the trimmed V and J ends, which lost 5 bases and 1 base, there was a span of 11 bases. CDR3 residues: CASSQTRFQETQYF. CDR3 coding DNA: TGTGCCAGCAGCCAAACCCGGTTCCAAGAGACCCAGTACTTC.

The rearrangement links TRBV18 to TRBJ1-5; tentative D call: TRBD1 (5 bases). The V end was cut by 3 bases, the J end by 6 bases, with 12 bases between. The germline V gene has CDR1 KGHSH and CDR2 LQKENI. This CDR3 is built from 14 residues. The chain's CDR3 is CASSPEGRGQPQHF. In DNA, the CDR3 is TGTGCCAGCTCACCCGAGGGAAGGGGTCAGCCCCAGCATTTT. Looking up the rest from reference TRBV18 and TRBJ1-5 gives the full variable domain: NAGVMQNPRHLVRRRGQEARLRCSPMKGHSHVYWYRQLPEEGLKFMVYLQKENIIDESGMPKERFSAEFPKEGPSILRIQQVVRGDSAAYFCASSPEGRGQPQHFGDGTRLSIL.

This rearrangement joins TRBV11-3 to TRBJ2-1; D might be TRBD1 or TRBD2, each matching 5 bases. The V end was cut by 0 bases, the J end by 8 bases, with 11 bases between. The CDR3 spans 14 residues. The V gene's germline CDR1 is SGHNT and CDR2 YENEEA. The CDR3 region has the DNA TGTGCCAGCAGCTTAGATCCCCGGGGCGATGAGCAGTTCTTC. This sequence encodes CASSLDPRGDEQFF.

This chain joins TRBV11-2 and TRBJ2-7; D ambiguous. The CDR3 runs to 15 residues. V lost 2 bases, J lost 1 base, and 12 bases lay in between. Germline CDR1 SGHAT, CDR2 FQNNGV. The DNA of the CDR3 is TGTGCCAGCAGCTTATTGCCCCTAGGGTCCTACGAGCAGTACTTC. Protein: CASSLLPLGSYEQYF.

The rearrangement links TRBV19 to TRBJ2-7; 7 positions match TRBD1. Per germline, CDR1 LNHDA and CDR2 SQIVND (reference sequence). The CDR3 is made up of 17 amino acids. J lost 0 bases, V lost 1 base, and 9 bases had no gene match. Written as DNA, the CDR3 is TGTGCCAGTAGTATAGCCCTCGGCACAGGGGCCTCCTACGAGCAGTACTTC. Residues: CASSIALGTGASYEQYF.

The chain is built from TRBV7-6 and TRBJ1-1; D might be TRBD1 (6 bases). In germline, CDR1 is SGHVS, CDR2 FNYEAQ. V lost 1 base and J lost 4, with 13 bases in between. The CDR3 runs 15 residues. CDR3 nucleotides: TGTGCCAGCAGCTTAGGGTGGGGGGCGCCCACTGAAGCTTTCTTT. Translated, it gives CASSLGWGAPTEAFF. The full variable domain, in which reference TRBV7-6 and TRBJ1-1 provide the parts outside the CDR3, is GAGVSQSPRYKVTKRGQDVALRCDPISGHVSLYWYRQALGQGPEFLTYFNYEAQQDKSGLPNDRFSAERPEGSISTLTIQRTEQRDSAMYRCASSLGWGAPTEAFFGQGTRLTVV.

The chain employs TRBV5-1 and TRBJ2-1, with D perhaps assigned TRBD1 or TRBD2 (5 bases each). The CDR3 spans 14 residues. Deletions cut 4 bases from V and 9 bases from J, with 17 bases between. The germline V gene encodes CDR1 SGHRS and CDR2 YFSETQ. The CDR3 spells CASSQFGTPGEQFF. The CDR3 nucleotides read TGCGCCAGCAGCCAATTCGGGACCCCCGGTGAGCAGTTCTTC.

This clone occurred once. The rearrangement joins TRBV9 to TRBJ1-3; D call uncertain. The CDR3 consists of 15 residues. The germline gives CDR1 SGDLS, CDR2 YYNGEE. Between the trimmed V and J ends, which lost 0 bases and 0 bases, there was a span of 7 bases. As DNA, the CDR3 is TGTGCCAGCAGCGTAGTCCCAAGCTCTGGAAACACCATATATTTT. Protein: CASSVVPSSGNTIYF. The full variable domain, with the rest looked up from reference TRBV9 and TRBJ1-3, is DSGVTQTPKHLITATGQRVTLRCSPRSGDLSVYWYQQSLDQGLQFLIQYYNGEERAKGNILERFSAQQFPDLHSELNLSSLELGDSALYFCASSVVPSSGNTIYFGEGSWLTVV.

The V call is TRBV9, the J call TRBJ2-7, with 14 bases fitting TRBD2. The germline CDR1 and CDR2 sequences are SGDLS and YYNGEE. The ends lost 3 bases at V and 0 bases at J; junction bases unmatched: 8. The CDR3 has 18 amino acids. The CDR3 DNA sequence: TGTGCCAGCAGCGCTGGGACTAGCGGGGGTGGGACCTCCTACGAGCAGTACTTC. It translates to CASSAGTSGGGTSYEQYF.

The gene calls are TRBV5-1 and TRBJ2-7; no firm D call. Germline CDR1 SGHRS, CDR2 YFSETQ. V dropped 4 bases and J dropped 3 bases, with 5 bases sitting between them. This CDR3 spans 11 amino acids. The CDR3 loop is CASSKNYEQYF. CDR3 DNA: TGCGCCAGCAGCAAGAACTACGAGCAGTACTTC.

This clone occurred a few times. V is TRBV2 and J is TRBJ2-1, with TRBD2 matching over 8 bases. Per the germline V gene, CDR1 is SNHLY and CDR2 is FYNNEI. The CDR3 covers 15 residues. V gave up 2 bases and J gave up 5 bases; unmatched junction bases: 5. CDR3 sequence reads: CASSELSGGNNEQFF. DNA for the CDR3: TGTGCCAGCAGTGAACTCAGCGGGGGAAACAATGAGCAGTTCTTC.

This clone was counted once. The V and J genes are TRBV6-6 and TRBJ1-5; 8 nucleotides agree with TRBD1. V lost 7 bases and J lost 3; bases outside the gene matches: 8. The CDR3 runs to 15 residues. From germline, CDR1 is MNHNY and CDR2 SVGAGI (reference sequence). The CDR3 loop reads CASTGGQGDNQPQHF. CDR3 coding DNA: TGTGCCAGCACCGGCGGACAGGGAGACAATCAGCCCCAGCATTTT.

This chain connects TRBV21-1 to TRBJ2-1; the tabulated D call, TRBD2, remains unverified against the DNA. TRBV21-1 is termed a pseudogene. The length of the CDR3 is 15 residues. CDR3 coding DNA: TGTGCCAGCAGCAAAAGCGGTAGCGATAGTGCTGAGCAGTTCTTC. Translated, it gives CASSKSGSDSAEQFF.

There are a few counts of this clone. The CDR3 nucleotides are TGTGCCAGCAGCAACGACGGGAACACCGGGGAGCTGTTTTTT. Translated, it gives CASSNDGNTGELFF. The chain has TRBV9 and TRBJ2-2; D call uncertain. The CDR3 has 14 amino acids. The V gene's germline CDR1 is SGDLS and CDR2 YYNGEE. Trimming shortened V by 4 bases and J by 1 base, and 8 bases separated the two germline ends.

The chain is built from TRBV10-3 and TRBJ2-6; D is ambiguous. Trimming took off 9 bases at V and 0 bases at J, with 6 bases between the two ends. CDR3 length: 13 amino acids. Germline V gene data show CDR1 as ENHRY and CDR2 as SYGVKD. The CDR3 bases are TGTGCCATTGCCCCCTCTGGGGCCAACGTCCTGACTTTC. This sequence encodes CAIAPSGANVLTF.

This clone was picked up a small number of times. This chain links TRBV7-9 with TRBJ1-1; no definite D call. Germline CDR1 and CDR2: SEHNR and FQNEAQ (reference sequence). V was pared by 5 bases and J by 1 base, with 11 bases between. This CDR3 contains 14 residues. As DNA, the CDR3 is TGTGCCAGCAGCCCACTGGGCGGGAACACTGAAGCTTTCTTT. It specifies CASSPLGGNTEAFF.

The chain joins TRBV19 to TRBJ1-5; TRBD1 matches 7 bases. V trimming: 5 bases; J trimming: 4 bases; junction bases outside the gene matches: 14. This CDR3 spans 17 amino acids. From germline, CDR1 is LNHDA and CDR2 SQIVND (reference sequence). CDR3 sequence: CASSRTGLGLGNQPQHF. The CDR3 DNA follows: TGTGCCAGTAGTCGGACAGGACTAGGGCTGGGGAATCAGCCCCAGCATTTT.

The count of this clone is one. The V call is TRBV6-6, the J call TRBJ1-1; tentative D call: TRBD1 (6 bases). The germline CDR1 and CDR2 sequences are MNHNY and SVGAGI (reference sequence). The ends were cut back, 6 bases at V and 7 bases at J, with 15 bases in the middle. This CDR3 comprises 13 residues. In DNA, the CDR3 is TGTGCCAGCAGACGTTCAGGGGAGGTTGAAGCTTTCTTT. Translating gives CASRRSGEVEAFF.

This clone was recorded a few times. The chain recombines TRBV11-2 with TRBJ1-2; no clear D gene. There are 13 residues in the CDR3. The V gene lost 1 base and the J gene lost 8 bases, with 11 bases spanning the gap. The germline V gene encodes CDR1 SGHAT and CDR2 FQNNGV. This CDR3 reads CASSLGSLEGYTF. The CDR3 DNA reads TGTGCCAGCAGCTTAGGTTCGCTGGAGGGCTACACCTTC. Drawing the rest from reference TRBV11-2 and TRBJ1-2, the complete variable domain is EAGVAQSPRYKIIEKRQSVAFWCNPISGHATLYWYQQILGQGPKLLIQFQNNGVVDDSQLPKDRFSAERLKGVDSTLKIQPAKLEDSAVYLCASSLGSLEGYTFGSGTRLTVV.

This clone turned up a few times. J is TRBJ1-1 and V is TRBV7-9; tentatively, D is TRBD1 (5 bases). The germline gives CDR1 SEHNR, CDR2 FQNEAQ (reference sequence). The length of the CDR3 is 13 residues. V lost 5 bases and J 3 bases, leaving 10 bases between the germline ends. Here the CDR3 reads CASSAGTYTEAFF. The CDR3, as DNA: TGTGCCAGCAGCGCCGGGACCTACACTGAAGCTTTCTTT.